This entry lists 17 T cell receptor beta chains sequenced from one sample in a study of patients and donors after allogeneic stem cell transplantation. TCRdb fed the RT-PCR reads into MiXCR, producing one record per CDR3 protein. The data hold some 200,000 distinct CDR3 sequences, with 41% observed a single time. The sample was blood, either unsorted or a sorted T cell fraction (not recorded which). These receptors all come from a human donor who was either an allogeneic HSCT recipient or a stem cell or donor lymphocyte infusion donor (not recorded which). It is not recorded whose cells these are; they may come from a transplant donor.

Turning to this clonotype: Compared with germline, one end of the junction differs, possibly owing to a read error. V gene TRBV24-1 combines with J gene TRBJ2-1, with D possibly being TRBD2 (6 bases). The germline CDR1 and CDR2 sequences are KGHDR and SFDVKD. This CDR3 spans 14 amino acids. CDR3 loop: CATSGAGSYNEHFF. The CDR3 nucleotides read TGTGCCACCAGCGGAGCGGGCTCCTACAATGAGCACTTCTTC.

The chain is built from TRBV12-3 or TRBV12-4 and TRBJ2-7, with a possible D match to TRBD2 (6 bases). The V end lost 5 bases, the J end lost 2 bases, and 13 bases lay between the germline ends. This CDR3 region has 14 residues. CDR3 bases: TGTGCCAGCAGTCTTAGCGGTTCCGCCTACGAGCAGTACTTC. Translation: CASSLSGSAYEQYF.

The rearrangement links TRBV9 to TRBJ2-1; 7 nucleotides line up with TRBD1. V was clipped by 2 bases and J by 3 bases; unmatched bases: 5. There are 15 residues in the CDR3. The germline gives CDR1 SGDLS, CDR2 YYNGEE. CDR3 in amino acids: CASSVSGTVYNEQFF. The CDR3 bases are TGTGCCAGCAGCGTCTCCGGGACAGTCTACAATGAGCAGTTCTTC.

The chain couples TRBV7-9 to TRBJ2-5; TRBD2 aligns across 7 bases. Germline CDR1 reads SEHNR; CDR2 reads FQNEAQ (reference sequence). The CDR3 covers 13 residues. The V gene end was trimmed by 5 bases and the J gene end by 4 bases; junction bases not matched to a gene: 4. This CDR3 is CASSRAGRETQYF. DNA of the CDR3: TGTGCCAGCAGCCGAGCGGGAAGAGAGACCCAGTACTTC.

The V call is TRBV20-1, the J call TRBJ2-7, with 11 positions matching TRBD2. The germline V gene encodes CDR1 DFQATT and CDR2 SNEGSKA (reference sequence). The ends lost 4 bases at V and 3 bases at J; junction bases unmatched: 2. CDR3 size: 13 residues. The CDR3 region has the DNA TGCAGTGCTAACGGACTAGCGGGCTACGAGCAGTACTTC. This codes for CSANGLAGYEQYF.

The chain combines TRBV19 with TRBJ2-7, with D perhaps matching TRBD1 (6 bases). The CDR3 is 14 amino acids. V was pared by 6 bases and J by 2 bases, with 14 bases between. Germline V gene data show CDR1 as LNHDA and CDR2 as SQIVND (reference sequence). The CDR3 protein is CASREVQGAYEQYF. Written as DNA, the CDR3 is TGTGCCAGTAGGGAGGTACAGGGCGCCTACGAGCAGTACTTC.

The chain recombines TRBV4-3 with TRBJ2-2; 8 bases are shared with TRBD2. From germline, CDR1 is LGHNA and CDR2 YSLEER. V was pared by 0 bases and J by 5 bases, with 8 bases of the junction left unmatched. CDR3 length equals 17 residues. As DNA, the CDR3 is TGCGCCAGCAGCCAAGATTTAGCGGGGAGAGGGACCGGGGAGCTGTTTTTT. Its protein product is CASSQDLAGRGTGELFF.

This chain uses TRBV12-3 or TRBV12-4 with TRBJ2-2; TRBD2 agrees at 8 bases. V was pared by 5 bases and J by 2 bases, with 4 bases of the junction left unmatched. The CDR3 is 15 residues long. CDR3 in amino acids: CASSTGLANTGELFF. The DNA of the CDR3 is TGTGCCAGCAGTACAGGACTAGCTAACACCGGGGAGCTGTTTTTT.

The V and J genes are TRBV12-3 or TRBV12-4 and TRBJ1-1; D is perhaps TRBD1 (6 bases). Trimming left V 6 bases short and J 5 bases short, with 13 bases between. The CDR3 runs to 13 residues. The CDR3 DNA follows: TGTGCCAGCAGCTACAGGGAGTATACTGAAGCTTTCTTT. It yields the protein CASSYREYTEAFF.

This sequence joins TRBV4-3 and TRBJ2-3; D is perhaps TRBD1 (5 bases). The CDR3 consists of 16 residues. Trimming stripped 3 bases from V and 0 bases from J, with 13 bases between. Germline CDR1 LGHNA, CDR2 YSLEER. The CDR3 sequence is CASSQFTGGSTDTQYF. The CDR3 DNA reads TGCGCCAGCAGCCAGTTTACAGGCGGCAGCACAGATACGCAGTATTTT.

The rearrangement joins TRBV20-1 to TRBJ2-7; TRBD2 agrees at 7 bases. The CDR3 loop spans 14 amino acids. With 1 base clipped from V and 5 bases from J, the junction kept 8 bases outside the gene matches. Per germline, CDR1 DFQATT and CDR2 SNEGSKA (reference sequence). CDR3 amino acids: CSARVGGSLDEQYF. CDR3 DNA sequence: TGCAGTGCTAGAGTTGGCGGGAGTTTGGACGAGCAGTACTTC.

The rearrangement uses TRBV6-2 or TRBV6-3 and TRBJ2-7; unclear D gene. V was trimmed by 4 bases and J by 3 bases, leaving 19 bases between them. The CDR3 covers 16 residues. Germline CDR1 and CDR2: MNHEY and SVGEGT. This CDR3 reads CASSSSLLVRVYEQYF. CDR3 sequence (DNA): TGTGCCAGCAGTTCCTCCCTACTCGTAAGAGTCTACGAGCAGTACTTC.

The DNA of the CDR3 is TGTGCCAGCAGTTACTCGACGCGGGATACAGATACGCAGTATTTT. Translation gives CASSYSTRDTDTQYF. The chain combines TRBV6-5 with TRBJ2-3; tentative D call: TRBD2 (6 bases). V gave up 0 bases and J gave up 3 bases, with 10 bases separating them. Germline V gene sequence: CDR1 MNHEY, CDR2 SVGAGI. This CDR3 has 15 amino acids.

This clonotype was counted between two and nine times. The V and J genes are TRBV18 and TRBJ1-4; TRBD1 agrees at 8 bases. CDR3 length equals 14 residues. Germline CDR1 is KGHSH and CDR2 is LQKENI. The junction had 1 base not matched to a gene; V was cut back by 3 bases and J by 4 bases. The CDR3 sequence is CASSPDRGNEKLFF. The CDR3 DNA follows: TGTGCCAGCTCACCCGACAGGGGTAATGAAAAACTGTTTTTT.

The rearrangement uses TRBV12-3 or TRBV12-4 and TRBJ2-1; D gene ambiguous. V gave up 0 bases and J gave up 9 bases, with 15 bases separating them. CDR3 size: 15 residues. CDR3 DNA: TGTGCCAGCAGTTTAGCGCGTGGGGATTGGGGTGAGCAGTTCTTC. Protein sequence: CASSLARGDWGEQFF.

The V gene is TRBV4-3, the J gene TRBJ1-6, with D unclear. The germline gives CDR1 LGHNA, CDR2 YSLEER. Trimming left V 2 bases short and J 7 bases short, with 6 bases between. This CDR3 has 13 residues. CDR3 in DNA: TGCGCCAGCAGCCAACTGGGGAATTCACCCCTCCACTTT. It translates to CASSQLGNSPLHF.

The chain carries TRBV5-1 and TRBJ2-7; 7 bases agree with TRBD1. Looked up from germline, CDR1 is SGHRS and CDR2 is YFSETQ. This CDR3 spans 14 amino acids. V shed 0 bases, J shed 4 bases, and the junction held 4 bases outside the gene matches. The CDR3 region is CASSLVARGYEQYF. The CDR3 DNA follows: TGCGCCAGCAGCTTGGTGGCCAGGGGGTACGAGCAGTACTTC.